The clone carrying this T cell receptor (beta chain) has a handful of counts. Its specificity is not known. CDR1 and CDR2 (germline): KGHDR, SFDVKD. The V end was cut by 3 bases, the J end by 0 bases, with 8 bases between. This CDR3 region has 15 residues. The data originate from a study of T cell repertoires in cytomegalovirus infection. Study-wide context: CMV infection together with matching HLA type was indicated by public TCR beta signatures. Findings of the study overall: Cumulative public TCR beta family frequency identified CMV carriers with the relevant HLA. HLA-C-restricted CMV-specific TCR beta clonotypes prevailed in the ex vivo response.

TCRdb recomputed calls from the reads with MiXCR, one row per CDR3 protein. The sample yields 150,000 to 200,000 distinct CDR3 sequences, roughly an eighth seen once. The chain carries TRBV24-1 and TRBJ1-3, with no clear D. Sequenced sample: PBMCs. This clonotype was sampled from a human donor in good health (CMV status not recorded). Some clones in this sample may be carry-over from other donors' samples. The CDR3 DNA is TGTGCCACCAGTGATACTGAAGACTCTGGAAACACCATATATTTT. Its protein is CATSDTEDSGNTIYF.